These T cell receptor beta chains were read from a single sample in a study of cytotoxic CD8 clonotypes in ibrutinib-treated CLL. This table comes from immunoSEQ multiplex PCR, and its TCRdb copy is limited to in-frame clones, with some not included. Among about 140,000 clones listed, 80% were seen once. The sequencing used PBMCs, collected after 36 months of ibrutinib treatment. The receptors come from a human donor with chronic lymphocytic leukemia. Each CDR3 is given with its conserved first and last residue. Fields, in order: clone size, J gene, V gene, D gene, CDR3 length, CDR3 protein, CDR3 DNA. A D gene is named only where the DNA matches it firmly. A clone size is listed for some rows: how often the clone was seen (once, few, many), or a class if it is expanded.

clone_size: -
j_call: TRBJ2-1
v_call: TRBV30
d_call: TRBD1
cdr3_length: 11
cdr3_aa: CAWSRGNEQFF
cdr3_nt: TGTGCCTGGAGCAGGGGGAATGAGCAGTTCTTC

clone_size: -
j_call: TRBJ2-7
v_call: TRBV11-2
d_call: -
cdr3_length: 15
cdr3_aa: CASSLVAGRNYEQYF
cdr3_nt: TGTGCCAGCAGCTTAGTGGCAGGGAGAAACTACGAGCAGTACTTC

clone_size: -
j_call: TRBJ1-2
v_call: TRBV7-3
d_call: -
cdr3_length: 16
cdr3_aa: CASSFTDTQSNYGYTF
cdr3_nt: TGTGCCAGCAGCTTTACGGACACCCAATCTAACTATGGCTACACCTTC

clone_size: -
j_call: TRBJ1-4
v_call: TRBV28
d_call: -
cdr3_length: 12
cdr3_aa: CASSFLREKLFF
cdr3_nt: TGTGCCAGCAGTTTTCTAAGGGAAAAACTGTTTTTT

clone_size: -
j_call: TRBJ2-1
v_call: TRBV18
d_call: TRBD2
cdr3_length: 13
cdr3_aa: CASSPGGANEQFF
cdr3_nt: TGTGCCAGCTCACCCGGGGGGGCCAATGAGCAGTTCTTC

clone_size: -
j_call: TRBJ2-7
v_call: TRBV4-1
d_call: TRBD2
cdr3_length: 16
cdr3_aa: CASSPHSGGYSYEQYF
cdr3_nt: TGCGCCAGCAGCCCCCATAGCGGGGGGTACTCCTACGAGCAGTACTTC

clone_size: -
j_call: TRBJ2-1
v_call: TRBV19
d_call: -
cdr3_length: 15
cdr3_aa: CASSRGTLGYNEQFF
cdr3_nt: TGTGCCAGTAGTAGGGGCACTCTGGGCTACAATGAGCAGTTCTTC

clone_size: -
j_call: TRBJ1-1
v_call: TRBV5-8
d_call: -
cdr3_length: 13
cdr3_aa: CASSNTAFTEAFF
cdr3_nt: TGTGCCAGCAGCAATACAGCGTTCACTGAAGCTTTCTTT

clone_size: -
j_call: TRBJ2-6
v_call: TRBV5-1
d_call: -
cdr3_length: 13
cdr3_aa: CASSLVGANVLTF
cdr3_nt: TGCGCCAGCAGCTTGGTTGGGGCCAACGTCCTGACTTTC

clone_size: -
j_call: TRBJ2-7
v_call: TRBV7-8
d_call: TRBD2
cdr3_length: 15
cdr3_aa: CASSQREQLSYEQYF
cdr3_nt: TGTGCCAGCAGCCAGCGGGAGCAACTTTCCTACGAGCAGTACTTC

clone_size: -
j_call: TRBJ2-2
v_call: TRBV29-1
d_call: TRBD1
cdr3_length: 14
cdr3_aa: CSVGGQGNTGELFF
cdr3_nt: TGCAGCGTTGGGGGACAGGGGAACACCGGGGAGCTGTTTTTT

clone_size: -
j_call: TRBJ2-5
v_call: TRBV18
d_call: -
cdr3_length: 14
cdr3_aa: CASSPSTRQETQYF
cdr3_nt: TGTGCCAGCTCACCCAGCACCCGCCAAGAGACCCAGTACTTC

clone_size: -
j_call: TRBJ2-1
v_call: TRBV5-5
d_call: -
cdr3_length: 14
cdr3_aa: CASSTLSGYNEQFF
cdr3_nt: TGTGCCAGCAGCACCCTGTCGGGCTACAATGAGCAGTTCTTC

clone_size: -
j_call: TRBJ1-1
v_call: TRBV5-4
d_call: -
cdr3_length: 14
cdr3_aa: CASSLGQGTTEAFF
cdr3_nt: TGTGCCAGCAGCTTGGGGCAGGGCACCACTGAAGCTTTCTTT

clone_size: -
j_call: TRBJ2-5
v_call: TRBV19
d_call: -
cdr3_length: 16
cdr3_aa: CASSIDGGTARGTQYF
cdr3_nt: TGTGCCAGTAGTATAGATGGCGGGACGGCCCGTGGGACCCAGTACTTC

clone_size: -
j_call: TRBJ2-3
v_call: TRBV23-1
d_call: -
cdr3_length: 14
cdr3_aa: CASSQGGCTDTQYF
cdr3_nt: TGCGCCAGCAGTCAAGGGGGTTGCACAGATACGCAGTATTTT

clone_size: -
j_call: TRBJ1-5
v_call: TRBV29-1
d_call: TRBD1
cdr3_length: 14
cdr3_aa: CSVGTGGNNQPQHF
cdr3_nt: TGCAGCGTCGGGACAGGGGGAAACAATCAGCCCCAGCATTTT

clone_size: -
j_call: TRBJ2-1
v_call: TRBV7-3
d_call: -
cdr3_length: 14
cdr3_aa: CASSPRTLGNEQFF
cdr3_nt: TGTGCCAGCAGCCCACGGACTCTCGGGAATGAGCAGTTCTTC

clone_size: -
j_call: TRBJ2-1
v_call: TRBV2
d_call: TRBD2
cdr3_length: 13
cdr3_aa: CAIGTSGRSEQFF
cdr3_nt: TGTGCCATCGGGACTAGCGGGAGAAGCGAGCAGTTCTTC

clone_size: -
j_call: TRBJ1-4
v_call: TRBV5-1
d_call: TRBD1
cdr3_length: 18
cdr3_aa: CASSWRTGGVDLGEKLFF
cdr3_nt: TGCGCCAGCAGCTGGCGGACAGGGGGCGTCGATCTTGGCGAAAAACTGTTTTTT

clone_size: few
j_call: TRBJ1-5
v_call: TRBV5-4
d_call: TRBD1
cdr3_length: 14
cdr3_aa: CASSLDRGQSPQHF
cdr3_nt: TGTGCCAGCAGCTTAGACAGGGGGCAGAGCCCCCAGCATTTT

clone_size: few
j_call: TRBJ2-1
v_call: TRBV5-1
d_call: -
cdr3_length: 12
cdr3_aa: CASSPGYNEQFF
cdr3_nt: TGCGCCAGCAGCCCGGGCTACAATGAGCAGTTCTTC

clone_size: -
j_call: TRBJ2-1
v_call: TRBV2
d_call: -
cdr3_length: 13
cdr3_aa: CASDPELGHEQFF
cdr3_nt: TGTGCCAGCGATCCAGAACTGGGCCATGAGCAGTTCTTC

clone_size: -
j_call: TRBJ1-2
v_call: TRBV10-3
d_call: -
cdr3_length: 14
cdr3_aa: CAISGGGDTYGYTF
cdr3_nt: TGTGCCATCAGTGGAGGAGGGGACACCTATGGCTACACCTTC

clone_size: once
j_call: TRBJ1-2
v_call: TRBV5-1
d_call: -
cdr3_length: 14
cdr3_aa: CASSLRAGPVGYTF
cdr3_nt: TGCGCCAGCAGCTTGAGGGCAGGCCCGGTTGGCTACACCTTC

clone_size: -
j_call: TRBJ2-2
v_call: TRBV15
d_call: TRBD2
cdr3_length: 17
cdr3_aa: CATSRDVTSGRGRELFF
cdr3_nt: TGTGCCACCAGCAGAGATGTGACTAGCGGGAGGGGTAGGGAGCTGTTTTTT

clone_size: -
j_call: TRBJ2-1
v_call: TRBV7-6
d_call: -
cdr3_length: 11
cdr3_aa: CASGGYNEQFF
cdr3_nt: TGTGCCAGCGGGGGTTACAATGAGCAGTTCTTC

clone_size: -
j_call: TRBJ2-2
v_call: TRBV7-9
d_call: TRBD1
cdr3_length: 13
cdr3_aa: CASSLTGRGELFF
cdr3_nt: TGTGCCAGCAGCTTGACAGGGCGAGGGGAGCTGTTTTTT

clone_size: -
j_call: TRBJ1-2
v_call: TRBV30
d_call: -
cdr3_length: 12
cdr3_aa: CAWRGRYLHPFF
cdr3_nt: TGTGCCTGGAGGGGACGGTACCTGCACCCCTTCTTC

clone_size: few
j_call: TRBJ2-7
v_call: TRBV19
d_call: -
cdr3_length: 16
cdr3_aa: CASSIDGGDSSYEQYF
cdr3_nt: TGTGCCAGTAGTATAGATGGTGGGGACTCCTCCTACGAGCAGTACTTC

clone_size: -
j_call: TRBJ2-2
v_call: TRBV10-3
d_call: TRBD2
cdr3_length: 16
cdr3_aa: CAISAWRGSDTGELFF
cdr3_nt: TGTGCCATCAGTGCCTGGCGCGGGAGCGACACCGGGGAGCTGTTTTTT

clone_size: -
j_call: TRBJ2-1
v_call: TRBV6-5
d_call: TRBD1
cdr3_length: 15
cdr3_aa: CASSFLTGTMDEQFF
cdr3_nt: TGTGCCAGCAGTTTCTTGACAGGGACGATGGATGAGCAGTTCTTC

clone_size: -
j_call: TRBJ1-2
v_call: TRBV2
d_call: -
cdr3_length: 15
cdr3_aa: CASSVMGVKRGGYTF
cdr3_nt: TGTGCCAGCAGTGTGATGGGGGTGAAACGGGGTGGCTACACCTTC

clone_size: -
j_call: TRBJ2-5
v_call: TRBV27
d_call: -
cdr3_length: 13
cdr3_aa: CASSLSTKETQYF
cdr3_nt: TGTGCCAGCAGTTTATCGACCAAAGAGACCCAGTACTTC

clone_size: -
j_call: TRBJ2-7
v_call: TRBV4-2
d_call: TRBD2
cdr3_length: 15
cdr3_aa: CASSQSSGRMNEQYF
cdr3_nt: TGTGCCAGCAGCCAATCCAGCGGGAGAATGAACGAGCAGTACTTC

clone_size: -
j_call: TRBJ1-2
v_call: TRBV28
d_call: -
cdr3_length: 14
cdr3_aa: CASSSSRGLYGYTF
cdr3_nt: TGTGCCAGCAGTTCCTCGCGGGGACTCTATGGCTACACCTTC

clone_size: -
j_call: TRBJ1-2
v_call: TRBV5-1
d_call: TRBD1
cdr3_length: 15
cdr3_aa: CASSPTGALYYGYTF
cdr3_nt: TGCGCCAGCAGCCCCACAGGGGCGCTCTACTATGGCTACACCTTC

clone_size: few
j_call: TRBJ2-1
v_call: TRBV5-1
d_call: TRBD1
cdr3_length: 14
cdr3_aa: CASSPGQGYNEQFF
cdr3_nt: TGCGCCAGCAGCCCGGGACAGGGGTACAATGAGCAGTTCTTC

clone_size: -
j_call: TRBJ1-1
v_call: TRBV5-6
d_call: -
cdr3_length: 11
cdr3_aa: CASSWGAEAFF
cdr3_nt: TGTGCCAGCAGTTGGGGCGCTGAAGCTTTCTTT

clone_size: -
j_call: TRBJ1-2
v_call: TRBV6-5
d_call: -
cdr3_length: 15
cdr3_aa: CASSYPFPDSYGYTF
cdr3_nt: TGTGCCAGCAGTTACCCCTTTCCCGACAGCTATGGCTACACCTTC

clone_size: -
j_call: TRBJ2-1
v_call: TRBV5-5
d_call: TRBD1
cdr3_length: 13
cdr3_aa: CASRQGAENEQFF
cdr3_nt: TGTGCCAGCAGGCAGGGGGCGGAAAATGAGCAGTTCTTC

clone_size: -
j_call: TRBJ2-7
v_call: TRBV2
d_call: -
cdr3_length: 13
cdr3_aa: CASSAGNEYEQYF
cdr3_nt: TGTGCCAGCAGTGCAGGTAACGAATACGAGCAGTACTTC

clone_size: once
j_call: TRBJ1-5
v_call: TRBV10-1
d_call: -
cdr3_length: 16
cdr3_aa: CASTHSGRGSNQPQHF
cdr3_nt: TGCGCCAGCACCCATTCGGGGCGGGGAAGCAATCAGCCCCAGCATTTT

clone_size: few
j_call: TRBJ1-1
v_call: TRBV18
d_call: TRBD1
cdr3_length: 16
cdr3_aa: CASSPTNRGSGTEAFF
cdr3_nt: TGTGCCAGCTCACCGACGAACAGGGGTAGTGGAACTGAAGCTTTCTTT